The present entry profiles one T cell receptor (beta chain) with its context. This receptor's antigen is unknown. Base qualities are not at hand, and no much larger clone is one base apart. This record belongs to a study of beta chain features in type 1 diabetes (dated by TCRdb to the late 2010s). For the study in its entirety: No differences in mean age, gender distribution, total cell number or subset yield were found between patients and healthy donors. A total of roughly 100 million sorted cells were examined across all samples, and the number of cells per subset was strongly correlated with RNA yield. The study compared TCRB repertoires of sorted circulating CD4+ T cell subsets between recently diagnosed type 1 diabetes patients and matched healthy donors. Whereas all 30 or so donors provided naive and central memory subsets, regulatory and stem cell-like memory subsets were isolated from just 8 patients and roughly eight healthy donors. Paper-wide results and their limitations: PCR may preferentially amplify shorter templates, but because patient and control samples were amplified and corrected together, any resulting skew would affect both groups equally. Naive, central memory and regulatory TCRB repertoires appeared to be more alike among patients than among healthy donors. At VDJ recombination sites, patients with type 1 diabetes made fewer insertions and deleted more nucleotides, a pattern implying thymic rearrangement abnormalities. Only small numbers of individuals were included in the HLA sub-analyses, which left unresolved whether HLA type had any influence on TCRB rearrangement. Because cDNA was sequenced instead of genomic DNA, activated cells with high expression could be over-represented, although the groups did not differ in activation or CD3 levels. In all four CD4+ subsets, TCRB CDR3 length was moderately but significantly shorter in type 1 diabetes patients.

The entire isolated RNA was reverse transcribed using the High Capacity cDNA Reverse Transcription Kit, and thus expressed TCRB transcripts were sequenced. Naive, central memory and regulatory T cell samples underwent deep immunoSEQ sequencing, averaging about 3.57 million total reads per sample. Sorted cells were lysed in RLT buffer and RNA was extracted with DNase-treated RNeasy Micro or Mini kits, depending on cell number. Each cell subset was processed separately to prevent cross-contamination, with patient and healthy donor samples processed together. The immunoSEQ multiplex PCR was used to amplify TCRB sequences from cDNA, yielding 87-bp fragments that span the CDR3 region. Amplicons were sequenced on the Illumina HiSeq platform. In the source study's methods: PCR bias was computationally corrected using synthetic template baselines, reads within Hamming distance 2 were collapsed, and singletons that could not be merged were discarded. Reads were aligned against IMGT so that V, D and J genes, CDR3 length and insertions or deletions at six rearrangement sites could be assigned. Within each subset, clonotype counts were normalized to the number of sorted cells before true diversity and Gini coefficients were calculated with the tcR R package. Repertoire sharing was quantified using the overlap coefficient calculated on TCRB nucleotide sequences. Out-of-frame TCRB sequences from naive cells were analyzed as a proxy for the pre-selection repertoire. TCRdb carries this immuneACCESS record with in-frame sequences only. Its versions omit some clonotypes, under half of them owing to an unresolved V gene in the studies checked, with the rest unexplained. D and trimming were read from the DNA, whereas the V and J calls and clone size are those reported in that table. Here the sample has about 280,000 clones; approximately 16% occur a single time. Jointly, the top ten make up less than 0.02% of the sample.

A single peripheral blood draw of about 116 mL on average was collected from each donor into heparinised tubes. Naive, central memory, regulatory and stem cell-like memory CD4+ T cells were sorted on a BD FACSAria II using a panel including CD45RO, CCR7, CD25, CD127, CD95 and CD27. Purity was above 95% for every sorted population. Right away, PBMCs were isolated by Lymphoprep density gradient centrifugation and were stained directly, with no culture step. So that batch effects would be minimized, each experiment stained and sorted samples in pairs, pairing one healthy donor with one patient. The CDR3 measures 14 amino acids from cysteine to phenylalanine. Solely the CDR3 DNA is kept, with 42 bases framed from the first base. V ends up 7 bases short and J 2 bases short, with an unmatched junction base count of 3. CDR1 and CDR2 (MDHEN, SYDVKM) derive from the germline V gene.

The rearrangement combines TRBV28 with TRBJ1-2; 11 of the junction bases match TRBD1. The receptor was derived from a man between 18 and 35 years old with type 1 diabetes. The specimen sequenced was naive CD4+ T cells from blood. The cell subset or site label here, explained by the study, means: true naive CD4+ T cells. This receptor has the CDR3 CASTGTGGNYGYTF. In nucleotides, the sequence is TGTGCCAGCACGGGGACAGGGGGAAACTATGGCTACACCTTC.